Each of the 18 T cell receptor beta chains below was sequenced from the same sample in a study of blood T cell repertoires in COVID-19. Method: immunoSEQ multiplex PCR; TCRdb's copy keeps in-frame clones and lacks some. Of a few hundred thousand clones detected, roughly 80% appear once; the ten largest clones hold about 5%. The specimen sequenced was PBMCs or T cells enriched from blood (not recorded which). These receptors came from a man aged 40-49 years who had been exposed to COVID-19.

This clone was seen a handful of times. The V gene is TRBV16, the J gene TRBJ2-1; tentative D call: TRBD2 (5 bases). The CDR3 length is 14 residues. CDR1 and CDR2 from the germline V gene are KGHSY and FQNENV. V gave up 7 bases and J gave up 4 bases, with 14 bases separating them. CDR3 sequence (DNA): TGTGCCAGCACGGGGTGGCAGAATTACAATGAGCAGTTCTTC. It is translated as CASTGWQNYNEQFF.

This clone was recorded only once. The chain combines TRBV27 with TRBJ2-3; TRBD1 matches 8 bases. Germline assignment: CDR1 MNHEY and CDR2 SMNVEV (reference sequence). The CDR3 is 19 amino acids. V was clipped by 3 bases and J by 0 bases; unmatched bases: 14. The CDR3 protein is CASSLAGTGSFTSTDTQYF. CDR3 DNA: TGTGCCAGCAGTTTGGCCGGGACAGGCTCATTTACTAGCACAGATACGCAGTATTTT.

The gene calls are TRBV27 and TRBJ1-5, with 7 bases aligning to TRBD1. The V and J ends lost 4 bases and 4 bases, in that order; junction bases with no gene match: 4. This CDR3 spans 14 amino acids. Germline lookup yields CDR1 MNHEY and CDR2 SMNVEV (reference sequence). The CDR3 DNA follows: TGTGCCAGCAGTTCGAGACAGGGTAATCAGCCCCAGCATTTT. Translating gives CASSSRQGNQPQHF.

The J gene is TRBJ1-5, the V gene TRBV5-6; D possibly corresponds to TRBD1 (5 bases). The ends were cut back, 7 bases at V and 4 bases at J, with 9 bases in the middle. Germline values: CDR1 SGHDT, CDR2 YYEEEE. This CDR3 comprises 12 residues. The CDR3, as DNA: TGTGCCAGCTCAGGGCAGAATCAGCCCCAGCATTTT. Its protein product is CASSGQNQPQHF.

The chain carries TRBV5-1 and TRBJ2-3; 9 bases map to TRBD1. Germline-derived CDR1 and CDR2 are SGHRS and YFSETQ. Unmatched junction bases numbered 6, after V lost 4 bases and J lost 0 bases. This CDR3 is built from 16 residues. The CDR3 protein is CASSRSDRGSTDTQYF. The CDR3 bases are TGCGCCAGCAGCCGCTCGGACAGGGGAAGCACAGATACGCAGTATTTT.

CDR3 protein: CAWKRQHSSGNTIYF. As DNA, the CDR3 is TGTGCCTGGAAGCGACAGCACTCCTCTGGAAACACCATATATTTT. The chain employs TRBV30 and TRBJ1-3; TRBD1 might be the D (5 bases). Trimming removed 4 bases from V and 0 bases from J, with 13 bases in between. The CDR3 sequence is 15 residues long. CDR1 and CDR2 from the germline V gene are GTSNPN and SVGIG (reference sequence).

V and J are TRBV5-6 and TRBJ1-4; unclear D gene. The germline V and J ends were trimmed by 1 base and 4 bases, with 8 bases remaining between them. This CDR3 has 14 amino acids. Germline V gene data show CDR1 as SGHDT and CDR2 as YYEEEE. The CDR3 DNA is TGTGCCAGCAGCTTGTTGCGGAGTAATGAAAAACTGTTTTTT. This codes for CASSLLRSNEKLFF. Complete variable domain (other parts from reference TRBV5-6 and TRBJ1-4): DAGVTQSPTHLIKTRGQQVTLRCSPKSGHDTVSWYQQALGQGPQFIFQYYEEEERQRGNFPDRFSGHQFPNYSSELNVNALLLGDSALYLCASSLLRSNEKLFFGSGTQLSVL.

The DNA for the CDR3 is TGTGCCACCAGTGACCCTCGCGGTTCAGATACGCAGTATTTT. It specifies CATSDPRGSDTQYF. J is TRBJ2-3 and V is TRBV24-1; no firm D call. V gave up 4 bases and J gave up 4 bases, with 11 bases separating them. In germline, CDR1 is KGHDR, CDR2 SFDVKD. This CDR3 region has 14 residues.

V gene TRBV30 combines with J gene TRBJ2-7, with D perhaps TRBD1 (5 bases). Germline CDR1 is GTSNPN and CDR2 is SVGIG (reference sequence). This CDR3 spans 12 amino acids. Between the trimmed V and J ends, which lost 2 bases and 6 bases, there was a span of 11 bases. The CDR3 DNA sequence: TGTGCCTGGAGTCCAACAGGCGGCGAGCAGTACTTC. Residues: CAWSPTGGEQYF.

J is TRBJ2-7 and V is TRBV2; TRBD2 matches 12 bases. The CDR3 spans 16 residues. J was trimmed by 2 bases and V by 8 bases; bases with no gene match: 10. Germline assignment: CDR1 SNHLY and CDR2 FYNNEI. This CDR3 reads CASGPLAGGATYEQYF. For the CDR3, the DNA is TGTGCCAGCGGTCCGCTAGCGGGAGGGGCTACCTACGAGCAGTACTTC.

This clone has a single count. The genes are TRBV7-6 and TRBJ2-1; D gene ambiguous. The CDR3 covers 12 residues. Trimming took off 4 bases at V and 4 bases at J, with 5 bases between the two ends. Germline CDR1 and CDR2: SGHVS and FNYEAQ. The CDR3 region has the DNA TGTGCCAGCAGCTCAGAATACAATGAGCAGTTCTTC. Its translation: CASSSEYNEQFF.

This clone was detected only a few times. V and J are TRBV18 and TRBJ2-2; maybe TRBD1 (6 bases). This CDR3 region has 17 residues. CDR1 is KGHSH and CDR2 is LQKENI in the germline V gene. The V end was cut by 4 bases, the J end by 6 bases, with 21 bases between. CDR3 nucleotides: TGTGCCAGCTCACACGCTTACTGGGACAAATTGGCCGGGGAGCTGTTTTTT. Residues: CASSHAYWDKLAGELFF.

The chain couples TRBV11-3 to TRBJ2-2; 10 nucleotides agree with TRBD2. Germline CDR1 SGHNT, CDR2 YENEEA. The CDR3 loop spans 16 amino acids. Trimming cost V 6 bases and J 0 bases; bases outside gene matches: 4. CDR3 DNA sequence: TGTGCCAGCAGAATTGGACTAGCGGCGAACACCGGGGAGCTGTTTTTT. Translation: CASRIGLAANTGELFF. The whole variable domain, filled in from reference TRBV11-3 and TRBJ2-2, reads EAGVVQSPRYKIIEKKQPVAFWCNPISGHNTLYWYLQNLGQGPELLIRYENEEAVDDSQLPKDRFSAERLKGVDSTLKIQPAELGDSAVYLCASRIGLAANTGELFFGEGSRLTVL.

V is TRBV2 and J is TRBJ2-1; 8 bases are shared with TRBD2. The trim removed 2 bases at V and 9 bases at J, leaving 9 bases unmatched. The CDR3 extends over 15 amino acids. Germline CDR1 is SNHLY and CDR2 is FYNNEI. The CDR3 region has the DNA TGTGCCAGCAGTGAATCCAGCGGGAGAACTGGTGAGCAGTTCTTC. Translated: CASSESSGRTGEQFF.

CDR3 in amino acids: CASSSYREYNEQFF. For the CDR3, the DNA is TGTGCCAGCAGCTCTTACAGGGAATACAATGAGCAGTTCTTC. The chain has TRBV5-6 and TRBJ2-1, with a weak D call TRBD1 (6 bases). This CDR3 has 14 residues. Germline lookup yields CDR1 SGHDT and CDR2 YYEEEE. Trimming took 3 bases from V and 4 from J, leaving 11 bases between them.

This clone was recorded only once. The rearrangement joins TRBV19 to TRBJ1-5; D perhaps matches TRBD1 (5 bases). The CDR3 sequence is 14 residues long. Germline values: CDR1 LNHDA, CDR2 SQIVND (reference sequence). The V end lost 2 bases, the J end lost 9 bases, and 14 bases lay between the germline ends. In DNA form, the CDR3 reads TGTGCCAGTAGTATAATGCCAGGGAAACGGCCCCAGCATTTT. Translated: CASSIMPGKRPQHF.

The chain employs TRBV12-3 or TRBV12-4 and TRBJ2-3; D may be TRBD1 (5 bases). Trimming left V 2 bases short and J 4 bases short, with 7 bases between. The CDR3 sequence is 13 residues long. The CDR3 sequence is CASSLSGSDTQYF. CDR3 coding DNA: TGTGCCAGCAGTTTATCAGGGTCAGATACGCAGTATTTT.

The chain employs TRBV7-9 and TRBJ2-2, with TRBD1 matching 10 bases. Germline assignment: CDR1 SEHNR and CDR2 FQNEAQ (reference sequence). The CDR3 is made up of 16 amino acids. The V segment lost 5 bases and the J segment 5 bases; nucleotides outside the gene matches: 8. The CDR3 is CASSQTGGGRTGELFF. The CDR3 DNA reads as TGTGCCAGCAGCCAGACAGGGGGCGGTCGAACCGGGGAGCTGTTTTTT.